This TCR beta chain is from a study of T cells in tumors after PD-1 blockade. Background on the study: Treatment was either pembrolizumab 200 mg every 3 weeks or cemiplimab 350 mg every 2 weeks.

The CDR3 has 17 amino acids. The ends were cut back, 3 bases at V and 0 bases at J, with 18 bases in the middle. Only in-frame clones appear in the TCRdb table, and some are missing; sequencing was by immunoSEQ multiplex PCR. The sample has some 48,000 clones; about four fifths are singletons. This clone was counted between two and nine times. The source was PBMCs, collected before anti-PD-1 treatment. This sequence joins TRBV23-1 and TRBJ2-7; no clear D gene. TRBV23-1 is an open reading frame whose function is uncertain. This receptor was obtained from a human donor with basal cell carcinoma. The DNA for the CDR3 is TGCGCCAGCAGTCACCATCTCCGCGACAAGAGCTCCTACGAGCAGTACTTC. As protein: CASSHHLRDKSSYEQYF.